This T cell receptor (beta chain) was captured by sequencing in a study of blood T cell repertoires in COVID-19. Study background: Italy, Spain and the United States were the sources of the convalescent and acute COVID-19 samples. From T cells, B-cell-depleted T cells, or PBMCs came the material, which was cDNA or gDNA.

Germline V CDR1 and CDR2: MNHEY, SVGAGI. Trimming pared 5 bases from V and 7 bases from J, leaving 17 bases between. The CDR3 sequence is 14 residues long. As originally analysed: Amplification with reference gene primers provided the estimates of nucleated cell counts. Only in-frame clones appear in the TCRdb table, and some are missing; sequencing was by immunoSEQ multiplex PCR. Clone size and the V and J calls come from that table; the DNA yielded D and trimming. The repertoire includes around 150,000 clones, approximately 84% of them detected once, and over 20% sits in the top ten. The chain couples TRBV6-5 to TRBJ1-2, with D maybe TRBD1 (5 bases). Sequencing input: peripheral blood. This TCR was sampled from a woman older than 75 with acute or convalescent COVID-19. The CDR3 DNA is TGTGCCAGCAGTAAGAGATGGTTAGGGGCTGGCTACACCTTC. Its translation is CASSKRWLGAGYTF.